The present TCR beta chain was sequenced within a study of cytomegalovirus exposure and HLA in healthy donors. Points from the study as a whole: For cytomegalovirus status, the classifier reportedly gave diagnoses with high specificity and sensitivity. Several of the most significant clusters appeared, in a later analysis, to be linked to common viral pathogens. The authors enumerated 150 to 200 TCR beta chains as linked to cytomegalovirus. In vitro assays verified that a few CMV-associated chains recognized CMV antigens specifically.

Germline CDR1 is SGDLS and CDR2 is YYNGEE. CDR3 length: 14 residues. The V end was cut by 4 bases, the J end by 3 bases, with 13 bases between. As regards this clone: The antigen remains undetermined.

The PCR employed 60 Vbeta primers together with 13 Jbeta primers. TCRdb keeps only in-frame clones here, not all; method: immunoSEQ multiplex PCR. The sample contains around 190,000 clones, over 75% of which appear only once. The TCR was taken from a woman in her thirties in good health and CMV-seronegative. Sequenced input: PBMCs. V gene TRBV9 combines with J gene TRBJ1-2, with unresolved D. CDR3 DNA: TGTGCCAGCAGCCCAAATCCGGAGTACTATGGCTACACCTTC. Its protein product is CASSPNPEYYGYTF.